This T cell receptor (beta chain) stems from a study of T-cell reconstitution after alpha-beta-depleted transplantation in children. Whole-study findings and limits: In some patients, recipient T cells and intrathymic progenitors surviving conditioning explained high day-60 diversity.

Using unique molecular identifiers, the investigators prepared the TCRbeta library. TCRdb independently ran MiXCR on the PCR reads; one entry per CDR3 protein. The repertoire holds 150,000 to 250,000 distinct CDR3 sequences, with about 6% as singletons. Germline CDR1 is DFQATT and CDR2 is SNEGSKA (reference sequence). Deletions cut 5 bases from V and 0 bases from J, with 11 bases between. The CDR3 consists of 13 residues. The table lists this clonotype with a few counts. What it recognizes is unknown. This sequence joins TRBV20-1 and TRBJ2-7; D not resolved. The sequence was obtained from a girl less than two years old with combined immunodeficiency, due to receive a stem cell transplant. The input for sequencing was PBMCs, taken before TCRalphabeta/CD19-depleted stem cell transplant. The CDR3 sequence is CSASVDISYEQYF. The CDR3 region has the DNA TGCAGTGCTTCTGTAGACATCTCCTACGAGCAGTACTTC.